This T cell receptor beta chain appears in the sequencing data of a study of T-cell reconstitution after alpha-beta-depleted transplantation in children. Findings and limits, study-wide: About two months after transplant, alpha-beta T cells reportedly came from several hundred expanded graft clones.

This clonotype was found many times. The antigen is not known. A library of TCRbeta sequences, prepared with unique molecular identifiers, was generated. TCRdb re-derived calls from the PCR reads in MiXCR, one entry per CDR3 protein. The sample shows 200,000 to 250,000 distinct CDR3 sequences, around 9.9% of them seen only once. This CDR3 has 12 residues. Trimming stripped 7 bases from V and 6 bases from J, with 10 bases between. Per the germline V gene, CDR1 is SNHLY and CDR2 is FYNNEI. This chain joins TRBV2 and TRBJ1-5, with D maybe TRBD1 (6 bases). The TCR comes from a child less than two years old with acute myeloid leukemia, due to receive a stem cell transplant. The sequencing here drew on PBMCs, taken before TCRalphabeta/CD19-depleted stem cell transplant. CDR3 nucleotide sequence: TGTGCCAGCAAGCAGGGGAGTCAGCCCCAGCATTTT. Amino acid sequence: CASKQGSQPQHF.